These T cell receptor beta chains were read from a single sample in a study of T cells in Graves' hyperthyroidism and ophthalmopathy. TCRdb passed the multiplex PCR reads through MiXCR, listing each CDR3 protein once. Counted here are roughly 30,000 distinct CDR3 sequences, 40% to 55% occurring once; the ten biggest clones make up about a tenth. The sequenced material came from blood. The receptors come from a woman aged 25 to 39 with Graves' hyperthyroidism. The CDR3 runs from the conserved cysteine through the conserved F or W. D genes are given only for firm matches. Rows give clone size only sometimes, using once, few, many, or a class for an expanded clone.

D gene,V gene,clone size,J gene,CDR3 DNA,CDR3 protein
TRBD1,TRBV6-2/TRBV6-3,many,TRBJ1-5,TGTGCCAGCAGTCTGGACAGGGTTCAGCCCCAGCATTTT,CASSLDRVQPQHF
-,TRBV27,many,TRBJ1-5,TGTGCCAGCAGTTTATCGGGCTATCCTTATCAGCCCCAGCATTTT,CASSLSGYPYQPQHF
-,TRBV20-1,many,TRBJ1-1,TGCAGTGCTGTTGACATCATGAACACTGAAGCTTTCTTT,CSAVDIMNTEAFF
TRBD1,TRBV10-3,-,TRBJ1-4,TGTGCCAGCAGTGAGTCCGGGGGCGCAGGGGGAAAACTGTTTTTT,CASSESGGAGGKLFF
TRBD1,TRBV5-1,many,TRBJ1-1,TGCGCCAGCAGCTGGGGGACAGGGGGCGTAAGGACTGAAGCTTTCTTT,CASSWGTGGVRTEAFF
TRBD2,TRBV20-1,-,TRBJ2-1,TGCAGTGCTAGTCCGTTACTAGCGGGGAACTACAATGAGCAGTTCTTC,CSASPLLAGNYNEQFF
-,TRBV6-1,-,TRBJ2-7,TGTGCCAGCAGCCGCGCCACGGGGGCTTTGGGCTACGAGCAGTACTTC,CASSRATGALGYEQYF
TRBD2,TRBV20-1,many,TRBJ2-1,TGCAGCGCCCCAGGCGGGAGTGGGGTTACGACGAGCGATGAGCAGTTCTTC,CSAPGGSGVTTSDEQFF
TRBD1,TRBV12-3/TRBV12-4,-,TRBJ1-6,TGTGCCAGCTATTTGGGGACAGGGTCGCGAAATTCACCCCTCCACTTT,CASYLGTGSRNSPLHF
TRBD1,TRBV15,-,TRBJ1-1,TGTGCCACCAGCAGGGATCAGGGGGCGAACACTGAAGCTTTCTTT,CATSRDQGANTEAFF
-,TRBV9,medium-sized,TRBJ2-5,TGTGCCAGCAGCGTAGACGGGACACCTCGGGAGACCCAGTACTTC,CASSVDGTPRETQYF
-,TRBV11-1,-,TRBJ2-1,TGTGCCCCTTACCTCCAGCGGTCTTACAATGAGCAGTTCTTC,CAPYLQRSYNEQFF
-,TRBV11-3,-,TRBJ1-6,TGTGCCAGCAGCTTTGGTGCAAAGGGGTCACCCCTCCACTTT,CASSFGAKGSPLHF
TRBD1,TRBV24-1,once,TRBJ2-3,TGTGCCACCAGGGGACAGACTAGCACAGATACGCAGTATTTT,CATRGQTSTDTQYF
-,TRBV18,-,TRBJ1-5,TGTGCCAGCTCACCTCACAGGGTTGGGAGCAATCAGCCCCAGCATTTT,CASSPHRVGSNQPQHF
-,TRBV9,few,TRBJ1-5,TGTGCCAGCAATCAGCCCCAGCATTTT,CASNQPQHF
-,TRBV6-1,many,TRBJ2-5,TGTGCCAGCAGTGAAGCCCTAGGTTTGGGGACCCAGTACTTC,CASSEALGLGTQYF
-,TRBV19,-,TRBJ2-1,TGTGCCAGTAGCCACGGGACACAGTCCTACAATGAGCAGTTCTTC,CASSHGTQSYNEQFF
-,TRBV5-5,-,TRBJ1-5,TGTGCCAGCAGCTTTCTGGACGCGAGAGCTGAGCATTTT,CASSFLDARAEHF
-,TRBV20-1,-,TRBJ1-6,TGCAGTGCTAGAAAGGCCAGGGTAGGGTCACCCCTCCACTTT,CSARKARVGSPLHF
-,TRBV19,-,TRBJ2-3,TGTGCCAGCCAACTGAGCGGCACAGGTAGTACGCAGTATTTT,CASQLSGTGSTQYF
TRBD2,TRBV6-9,-,TRBJ2-1,TGTGCCAGCAGCCGATTCGCCCTAGGACTAGCGGAAGACAATGAGCAGTTCTTC,CASSRFALGLAEDNEQFF
TRBD2,TRBV6-4,-,TRBJ2-7,TGTGCCAGCAACCTAGAGGGACTAGCGGACGAGCAGTACTTC,CASNLEGLADEQYF
-,TRBV19,-,TRBJ1-2,TGTGCCAGTAGGGGTGACTATGGCTACACCTTC,CASRGDYGYTF
TRBD1,TRBV10-3,-,TRBJ2-1,TGTGCCATCAGTGGATCCGGGACAGGCTCTTACGATGAGCGGTTCTTC,CAISGSGTGSYDERFF
-,TRBV12-3/TRBV12-4,many,TRBJ1-2,TGTGCCAGCACCTATAACTATGGCTACACCTTC,CASTYNYGYTF